What follows are 5 T cell receptor gamma chains derived from one specimen sequenced in a study of gamma-delta T cells after stem cell transplantation. TCRdb reprocessed the RT-PCR reads through CATT. The table records about 3,000 gamma-chain clones, roughly 18% of them present only once. Input material: gamma-delta T cells. Receptors were obtained from a human donor. It is not recorded whose cells these are; they may come from a transplant donor.

Notes on this clone: One junction end does not reproduce the germline sequence, and a read error may be involved. V is TRGV4 and J is TRGJP2. Per the germline V gene, CDR1 is EGSTGY and CDR2 is YDSYTSSV. The CDR3 is 14 residues long. In DNA, the CDR3 is TGTGCCACCTGGGTTGGGGGTAGTGATTGGATCAAGACGTTT. Residues: CATWVGGSDWIKTF.

This clone turned up a few times. The chain links TRGV2 to TRGJ1 or TRGJ2. CDR1 is EGSNGY and CDR2 is YDSYNSKV in the germline V gene. The CDR3 consists of 14 residues. V was pared by 0 bases and J by 4 bases, with 6 bases of the junction left unmatched. The CDR3 DNA reads as TGTGCCACCTGGGACGGGCCCCGGTATTATAAGAAACTCTTT. Translated: CATWDGPRYYKKLF.

Comments on this clone: Its ends do not fully match the called genes, so a read error is possible. The identical CDR3 is also encoded by other nucleotide sequences in the sample. V and J are TRGV9 and TRGJ1 or TRGJ2. Germline loops: CDR1 GITISATS, CDR2 ISYDGTV (reference sequence). The CDR3 is made up of 16 amino acids. Written as DNA, the CDR3 is TGTGCCTTGTGGGAGGTCCGCAGAGGGGTTTATTATAAGAAACTATTT. As protein: CALWEVRRGVYYKKLF.

In the case of this clone: Other DNA sequences of this sample code for an identical CDR3. The rearrangement links TRGV9 to TRGJ1 or TRGJ2. The CDR3 runs 11 residues. CDR1 and CDR2 (germline): GITISATS, ISYDGTV (reference sequence). The ends lost 6 bases at V and 12 bases at J; junction bases unmatched: 11. CDR3 sequence reads: CALWCAGGKLF. DNA for the CDR3: TGTGCCTTGTGGTGCGCGGGTGGGAAACTCTTT.

The chain recombines TRGV2 with TRGJP2. This CDR3 is 17 amino acids long. Looked up from germline, CDR1 is EGSNGY and CDR2 is YDSYNSKV. J gave up 3 bases and V 0 bases, and 10 bases lay outside the gene matches. CDR3 coding DNA: TGTGCCACCTGGGACGGGCCCCTGGAGGGTAGTGATTGGATCAAGACGTTT. Translating gives CATWDGPLEGSDWIKTF.